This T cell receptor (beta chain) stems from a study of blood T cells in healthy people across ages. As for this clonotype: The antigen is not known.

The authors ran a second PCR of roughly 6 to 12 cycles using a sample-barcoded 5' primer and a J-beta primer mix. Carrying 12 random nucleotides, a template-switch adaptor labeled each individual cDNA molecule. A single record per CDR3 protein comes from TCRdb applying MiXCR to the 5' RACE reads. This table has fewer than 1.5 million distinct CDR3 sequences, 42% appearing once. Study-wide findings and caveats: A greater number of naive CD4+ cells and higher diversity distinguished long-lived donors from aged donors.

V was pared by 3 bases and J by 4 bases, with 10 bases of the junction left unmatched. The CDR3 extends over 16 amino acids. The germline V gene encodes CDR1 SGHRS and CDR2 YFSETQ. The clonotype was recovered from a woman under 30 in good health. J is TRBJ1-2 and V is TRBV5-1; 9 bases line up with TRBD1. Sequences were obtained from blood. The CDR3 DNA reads TGCGCCAGCAGCTCAGCCCGGGACAGGGAGATCTATGGCTACACCTTC. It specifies CASSSARDREIYGYTF.